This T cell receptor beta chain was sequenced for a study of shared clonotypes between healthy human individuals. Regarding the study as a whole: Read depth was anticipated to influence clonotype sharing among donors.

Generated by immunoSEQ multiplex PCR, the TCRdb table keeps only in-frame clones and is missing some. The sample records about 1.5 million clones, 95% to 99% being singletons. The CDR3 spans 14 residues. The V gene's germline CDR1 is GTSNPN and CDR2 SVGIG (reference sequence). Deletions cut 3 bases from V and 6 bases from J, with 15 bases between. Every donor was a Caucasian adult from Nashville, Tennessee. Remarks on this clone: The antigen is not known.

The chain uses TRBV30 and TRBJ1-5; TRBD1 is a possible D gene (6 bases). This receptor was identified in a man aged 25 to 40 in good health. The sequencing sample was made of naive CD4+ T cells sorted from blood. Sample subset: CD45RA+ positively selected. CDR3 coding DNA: TGTGCCTGGAGCTTCGGACAGTTCGGTCAGCCCCAGCATTTT. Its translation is CAWSFGQFGQPQHF.